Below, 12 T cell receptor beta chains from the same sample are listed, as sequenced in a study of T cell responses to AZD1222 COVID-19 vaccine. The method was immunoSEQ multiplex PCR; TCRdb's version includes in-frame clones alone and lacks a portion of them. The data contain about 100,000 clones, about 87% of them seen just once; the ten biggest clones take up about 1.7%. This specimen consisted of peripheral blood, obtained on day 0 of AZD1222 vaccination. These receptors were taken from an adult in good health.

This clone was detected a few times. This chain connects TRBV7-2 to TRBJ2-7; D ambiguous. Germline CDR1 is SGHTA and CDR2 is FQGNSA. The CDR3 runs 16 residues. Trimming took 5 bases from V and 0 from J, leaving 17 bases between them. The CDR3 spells CASSHGSGESSYEQYF. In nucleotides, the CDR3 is TGTGCCAGCAGCCACGGCTCCGGTGAAAGCTCCTACGAGCAGTACTTC.

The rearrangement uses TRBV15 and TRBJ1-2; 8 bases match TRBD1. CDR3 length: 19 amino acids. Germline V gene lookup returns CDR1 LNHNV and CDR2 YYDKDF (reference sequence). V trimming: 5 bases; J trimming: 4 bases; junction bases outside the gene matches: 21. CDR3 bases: TGTGCCACCAGCCGACTACCCTATATTCAGGACAGGGATTCCTATGGCTACACCTTC. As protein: CATSRLPYIQDRDSYGYTF. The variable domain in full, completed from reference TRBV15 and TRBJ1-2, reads DAMVIQNPRYQVTQFGKPVTLSCSQTLNHNVMYWYQQKSSQAPKLLFHYYDKDFNNEADTPDNFQSRRPNTSFCFLDIRSPGLGDTAMYLCATSRLPYIQDRDSYGYTFGSGTRLTVV.

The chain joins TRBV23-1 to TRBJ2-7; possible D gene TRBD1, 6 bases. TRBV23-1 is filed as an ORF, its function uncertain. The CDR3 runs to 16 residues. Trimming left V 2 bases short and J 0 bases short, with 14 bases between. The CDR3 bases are TGCGCCAGCAGTCAACCCGACAGGAATATCTCCTACGAGCAGTACTTC. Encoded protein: CASSQPDRNISYEQYF.

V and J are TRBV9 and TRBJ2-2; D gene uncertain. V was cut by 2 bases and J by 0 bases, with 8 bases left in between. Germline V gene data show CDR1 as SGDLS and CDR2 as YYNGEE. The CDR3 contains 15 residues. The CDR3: CASSVGIANTGELFF. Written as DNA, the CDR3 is TGTGCCAGCAGCGTGGGCATCGCGAACACCGGGGAGCTGTTTTTT.

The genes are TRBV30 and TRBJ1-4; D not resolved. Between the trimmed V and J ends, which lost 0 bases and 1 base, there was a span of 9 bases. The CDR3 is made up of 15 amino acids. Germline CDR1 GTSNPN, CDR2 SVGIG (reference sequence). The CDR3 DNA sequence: TGTGCCTGGAGTGTAGCGCGGAGAACTAATGAAAAACTGTTTTTT. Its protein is CAWSVARRTNEKLFF.

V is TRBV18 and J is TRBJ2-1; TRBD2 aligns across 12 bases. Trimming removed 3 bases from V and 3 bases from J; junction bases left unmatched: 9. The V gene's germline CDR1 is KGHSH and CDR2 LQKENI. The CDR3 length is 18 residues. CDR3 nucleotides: TGTGCCAGCTCACCCCCGGGGCTAGCGGGAGGGCTCTACAATGAGCAGTTCTTC. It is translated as CASSPPGLAGGLYNEQFF.

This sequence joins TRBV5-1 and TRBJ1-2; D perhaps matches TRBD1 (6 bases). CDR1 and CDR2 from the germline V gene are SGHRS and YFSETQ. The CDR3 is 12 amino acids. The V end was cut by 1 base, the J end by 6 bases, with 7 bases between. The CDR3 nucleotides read TGCGCCAGCAGCTTGTCAGGGGATGGCTACACCTTC. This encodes CASSLSGDGYTF.

DNA for the CDR3: TGTGCCAGCAGCAACCGGGACAGGGGAGTTGAAGCTTTCTTT. Amino acids: CASSNRDRGVEAFF. This chain joins TRBV11-3 and TRBJ1-1; 10 bases map to TRBD1. This CDR3 region has 14 residues. CDR1 and CDR2 (germline): SGHNT, YENEEA. The V and J ends lost 5 bases and 7 bases, in that order; junction bases with no gene match: 7.

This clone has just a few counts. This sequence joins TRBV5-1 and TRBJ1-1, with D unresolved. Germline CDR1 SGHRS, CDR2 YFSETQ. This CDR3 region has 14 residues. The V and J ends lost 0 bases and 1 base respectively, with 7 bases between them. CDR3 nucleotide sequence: TGCGCCAGCAGCTTGGGCCAGAAGAACACTGAAGCTTTCTTT. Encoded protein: CASSLGQKNTEAFF.

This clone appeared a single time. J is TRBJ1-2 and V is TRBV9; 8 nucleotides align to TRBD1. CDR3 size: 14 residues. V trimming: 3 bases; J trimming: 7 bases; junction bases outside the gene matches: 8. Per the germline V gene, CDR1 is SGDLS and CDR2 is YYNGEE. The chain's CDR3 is CASSATDRVGGYTF. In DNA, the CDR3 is TGTGCCAGCAGCGCCACGGACAGGGTCGGTGGCTACACCTTC.

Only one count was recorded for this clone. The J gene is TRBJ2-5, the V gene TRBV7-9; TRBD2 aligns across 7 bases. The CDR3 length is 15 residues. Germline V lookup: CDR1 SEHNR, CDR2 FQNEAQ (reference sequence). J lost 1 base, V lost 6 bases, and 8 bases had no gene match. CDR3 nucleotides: TGTGCCAGCAGTCTCCATGGCGGGAGCCAAGAGACCCAGTACTTC. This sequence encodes CASSLHGGSQETQYF.

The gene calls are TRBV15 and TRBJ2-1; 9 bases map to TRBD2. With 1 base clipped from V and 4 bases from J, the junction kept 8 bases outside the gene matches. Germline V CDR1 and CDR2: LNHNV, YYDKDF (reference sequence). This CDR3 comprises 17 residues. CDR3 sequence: CATSRVRSGRRYNEQFF. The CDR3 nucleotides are TGTGCCACCAGCAGAGTTCGAAGCGGGAGGAGATACAATGAGCAGTTCTTC.